The 27 T cell receptor beta chains below come from one sample, sequenced in a study of T cells in Graves' hyperthyroidism and ophthalmopathy. TCR beta CDR3 regions were amplified from RNA transcripts. A first-round RT-PCR of the TCR CDR3 used the HTBI primer set. TCRdb recomputed calls from the multiplex PCR reads with MiXCR, one row per CDR3 protein. The table lists approximately 400,000 distinct CDR3 sequences, 15% to 18% of them singletons. The sequenced sample consisted of blood. Source of these receptors: a woman under 30 with Graves' hyperthyroidism.

This clonotype was detected ten times or more. Sequence at one end of the junction differs from germline and may be a read error. This sequence joins TRBV5-1 and TRBJ2-2, with no clear D. Per germline, CDR1 SGHRS and CDR2 YFSETQ. The CDR3 has 13 residues. The CDR3: CASSLEATGELFF. Written as DNA, the CDR3 is TGTGCCAGCAGCTTAGAGGCCACCGGGGAGCTGTTTTTT.

Ten or more counts support this clonotype. V and J are TRBV11-2 and TRBJ1-3; D is ambiguous. CDR1 is SGHAT and CDR2 is FQNNGV in the germline V gene. V lost 4 bases and J lost 0, with 10 bases in between. The CDR3 totals 15 residues. This CDR3 reads CASSSGGSSGNTIYF. CDR3 nucleotides: TGTGCCAGCAGCTCGGGAGGGAGCTCTGGAAACACCATATATTTT.

This clonotype was counted many times. This chain joins TRBV28 and TRBJ1-1; TRBD1 matches 12 bases. CDR3 length: 15 amino acids. J lost 10 bases, V lost 5 bases, and 11 bases had no gene match. The germline CDR1 and CDR2 sequences are MDHEN and SYDVKM. CDR3 in amino acids: CASSAPGQGAFGAFF. CDR3 DNA sequence: TGTGCCAGCAGTGCACCGGGACAGGGGGCTTTTGGAGCTTTCTTT.

This clonotype was counted ten times or more. The CDR3 DNA sequence: TGTGCCAGCAGCTTAGTTGCGGGGGGTATGCCAGATACGCAGTATTTT. Its translation is CASSLVAGGMPDTQYF. This chain links TRBV7-3 with TRBJ2-3, with 8 bases aligning to TRBD2. With 2 bases clipped from V and 4 bases from J, the junction kept 8 bases outside the gene matches. Germline V gives CDR1 SGHTA, CDR2 FQGTGA. CDR3 length equals 16 residues.

The chain carries TRBV6-2 or TRBV6-3 and TRBJ2-1, with TRBD2 as a possible D gene (7 bases). V was pared by 7 bases and J by 9 bases, with 22 bases between. The length of the CDR3 is 15 residues. Germline CDR1 reads MNHEY; CDR2 reads SVGEGT. The CDR3 DNA follows: TGTGCCAGCACCCCGGGGGGTAGGGGGGGGTCTGAGCAGTTCTTC. The encoded protein is CASTPGGRGGSEQFF.

The chain has TRBV5-1 and TRBJ2-1; D gene uncertain. Germline V gene sequence: CDR1 SGHRS, CDR2 YFSETQ. The CDR3 consists of 14 residues. Trimming left V 4 bases short and J 5 bases short, with 13 bases between. The CDR3 DNA is TGCGCCAGCAGCGTTAGAGGCCAGAACAATGAGCAGTTCTTC. Encoded protein: CASSVRGQNNEQFF.

In this sample, this clonotype turned up many times. The chain recombines TRBV20-1 with TRBJ2-3, with TRBD2 matching over 11 bases. J lost 4 bases, V lost 3 bases, and 9 bases had no gene match. The CDR3 spans 16 residues. CDR1 is DFQATT and CDR2 is SNEGSKA in the germline V gene (reference sequence). The CDR3 coding sequence is TGCAGTGCTAGCGAGTGGCTAGCGGGAGGTGCAGATACGCAGTATTTT. This gives the protein CSASEWLAGGADTQYF.

Many counts were recorded for this clonotype. The chain has TRBV7-2 and TRBJ2-1; the D is unclear. The CDR3 extends over 16 amino acids. Looked up from germline, CDR1 is SGHTA and CDR2 is FQGNSA. V was cut by 6 bases and J by 8 bases, with 23 bases left in between. The CDR3 loop reads CASRENRTLFSHEQFF. CDR3 DNA: TGTGCCAGCAGAGAAAACCGGACCCTATTTTCCCATGAGCAGTTCTTC.

The rearrangement joins TRBV7-6 to TRBJ1-5; 9 bases are a match to TRBD1. CDR1 and CDR2 from the germline V gene are SGHVS and FNYEAQ. Germline trimming cut 0 bases from V and 1 base from J; bases unmatched to any gene: 7. CDR3 length: 18 amino acids. The DNA for the CDR3 is TGTGCCAGCAGCTTAGCGGCAGGGACAGGGTACAGCAATCAGCCCCAGCATTTT. Protein sequence: CASSLAAGTGYSNQPQHF.

The rearrangement joins TRBV24-1 to TRBJ2-5, with D perhaps matching TRBD1 or TRBD2 (5 bases each). The V gene lost 0 bases and the J gene lost 5 bases, with 9 bases spanning the gap. This CDR3 contains 14 residues. Germline assignment: CDR1 KGHDR and CDR2 SFDVKD. The CDR3 loop is CATSDLRGTETQYF. The DNA of the CDR3 is TGTGCCACCAGTGATTTGCGAGGGACGGAGACCCAGTACTTC.

This clonotype was detected a few times. The chain carries TRBV3-1 and TRBJ2-7, with 9 positions matching TRBD1. Germline values: CDR1 LGHDT, CDR2 YNNKEL (reference sequence). The CDR3 covers 15 residues. The V gene end was trimmed by 1 base and the J gene end by 9 bases; junction bases not matched to a gene: 10. CDR3: CASSQGDRDSLGQYF. The CDR3 bases are TGTGCCAGCAGCCAAGGGGACAGGGATTCGCTCGGGCAGTACTTC.

The chain recombines TRBV12-3 or TRBV12-4 with TRBJ2-1; D is undetermined. CDR3 length: 13 amino acids. The V end was cut by 6 bases, the J end by 7 bases, with 13 bases between. In DNA, the CDR3 is TGTGCCAGCAGACCCCCCGCCGCGAATGAGCAGTTCTTC. Translation gives CASRPPAANEQFF.

Comments on this clonotype: One base away lies a much larger clone, so this may be a sequencing read error. In DNA, the CDR3 is TGTGCCAGCAGTTACGAAACCGGGTCGCCTCCCGAGCGGTACTTC. Translated: CASSYETGSPPERYF. V is TRBV6-2 or TRBV6-3 and J is TRBJ2-7, with D hard to call. In germline, CDR1 is MNHEY, CDR2 SVGEGT. CDR3 length: 15 residues.

The V and J genes are TRBV24-1 and TRBJ2-1; 7 bases are shared with TRBD2. V lost 3 bases to trimming and J lost 5 bases; unmatched junction nucleotides: 12. The CDR3 is 17 amino acids. Germline-derived CDR1 and CDR2 are KGHDR and SFDVKD. The CDR3 DNA follows: TGTGCCACCAGTGATCTATGGGGGGGGAACGGACACAATGAGCAGTTCTTC. The encoded protein is CATSDLWGGNGHNEQFF.

The sample holds many counts of this clonotype. The gene calls are TRBV6-5 and TRBJ2-5; D perhaps matches TRBD2 (5 bases). This CDR3 is 14 amino acids long. Per the germline V gene, CDR1 is MNHEY and CDR2 is SVGAGI. Trimming took 0 bases from V and 4 from J, leaving 9 bases between them. The CDR3 DNA reads TGTGCCAGCAGTTACTCGCGGGTGAGAGAGACCCAGTACTTC. This sequence encodes CASSYSRVRETQYF.

V and J are TRBV9 and TRBJ1-2; D call uncertain. The CDR3 spans 15 residues. V lost 0 bases and J lost 0, with 9 bases in between. Germline V lookup: CDR1 SGDLS, CDR2 YYNGEE. The DNA of the CDR3 is TGTGCCAGCAGCGTAGGTCAGATGCCTAACTATGGCTACACCTTC. Encoded protein: CASSVGQMPNYGYTF.

This sequence joins TRBV5-8 and TRBJ2-1; 14 bases are a match to TRBD2. This CDR3 region has 19 residues. Germline V gene lookup returns CDR1 SGHTS and CDR2 YDEGEE. Trimming cost V 4 bases and J 0 bases; bases outside gene matches: 9. The chain's CDR3 is CASSHRLAGGPSSYNEQFF. The CDR3 DNA sequence: TGTGCCAGCAGCCACAGACTAGCGGGGGGGCCGAGCTCCTACAATGAGCAGTTCTTC. Based on the CDR3 plus reference TRBV5-8 and TRBJ2-1, the full variable domain is EAGVTQSPTHLIKTRGQQATLRCSPISGHTSVYWYQQALGLGLQFLLWYDEGEERNRGNFPPRFSGRQFPNYSSELNVNALELEDSALYLCASSHRLAGGPSSYNEQFFGPGTRLTVL.

This clonotype was detected many times. The chain carries TRBV5-1 and TRBJ1-1; perhaps TRBD1 as D (6 bases). Germline V gene lookup returns CDR1 SGHRS and CDR2 YFSETQ. The V end was cut by 3 bases, the J end by 3 bases, with 15 bases between. The CDR3 is 15 residues long. CDR3 loop: CASSYQGRRDTEAFF. CDR3 DNA: TGCGCCAGCAGCTACCAGGGGCGACGGGACACTGAAGCTTTCTTT. The full variable domain, its missing parts supplied by reference TRBV5-1 and TRBJ1-1, is KAGVTQTPRYLIKTRGQQVTLSCSPISGHRSVSWYQQTPGQGLQFLFEYFSETQRNKGNFPGRFSGRQFSNSRSEMNVSTLELGDSALYLCASSYQGRRDTEAFFGQGTRLTVV.

This clonotype was recorded at least ten times. This chain connects TRBV28 to TRBJ2-7, with D possibly matching TRBD2 (5 bases). Trimming took off 11 bases at V and 0 bases at J, with 11 bases between the two ends. The germline gives CDR1 MDHEN, CDR2 SYDVKM. The CDR3 consists of 12 residues. The CDR3 here is CAAVRDSYEQYF. The CDR3 DNA follows: TGTGCCGCTGTCCGGGACTCCTACGAGCAGTACTTC.

Worth noting for this clonotype: Its ends do not fully match the called genes, so a read error is possible. The chain joins TRBV28 to TRBJ1-4; D might be TRBD1 (6 bases). Germline CDR1 reads MDHEN; CDR2 reads SYDVKM. There are 15 residues in the CDR3. The CDR3 nucleotides read TGTACCAGCAGTTTATTAGGGGGTGTTAATGAAAAACTGCTTTTT. Translated: CTSSLLGGVNEKLLF.

This clonotype was counted between two and nine times. The chain employs TRBV19 and TRBJ2-1, with 8 bases lining up with TRBD2. This CDR3 is 15 amino acids long. Germline CDR1 LNHDA, CDR2 SQIVND (reference sequence). Trimming took 7 bases from V and 7 from J; bases not matched to a gene: 12. CDR3 nucleotides: TGTGCCAGTACTGAAATGGGACGGGAGGGAAATGAGCAGTTCTTC. It is translated as CASTEMGREGNEQFF.

There are many counts of this clonotype. This rearrangement joins TRBV6-5 to TRBJ2-7; 7 bases fit TRBD1. The germline V gene encodes CDR1 MNHEY and CDR2 SVGAGI. The CDR3 has 15 residues. V was pared by 0 bases and J by 0 bases, with 2 bases of the junction left unmatched. The CDR3 spells CASSYSTGSSYEQYF. CDR3 nucleotide sequence: TGTGCCAGCAGTTACTCGACAGGGAGCTCCTACGAGCAGTACTTC.

This clonotype occurred many times. The chain links TRBV5-1 to TRBJ1-1; TRBD1 aligns across 8 bases. V gave up 0 bases and J gave up 4 bases; unmatched junction bases: 5. This CDR3 comprises 15 residues. The germline gives CDR1 SGHRS, CDR2 YFSETQ. This chain's CDR3 is CASSLAGQGGTEAFF. In DNA form, the CDR3 reads TGCGCCAGCAGCTTGGCCGGACAGGGCGGCACTGAAGCTTTCTTT.

Many counts were recorded for this clonotype. The CDR3 DNA sequence: TGTGCCACCAGTGATTTAAGGGGAGGCCTTCTAGATTCCTACAATGAGCAGTTCTTC. Its translation is CATSDLRGGLLDSYNEQFF. V and J are TRBV24-1 and TRBJ2-1; D is perhaps TRBD2 (6 bases). Germline V lookup: CDR1 KGHDR, CDR2 SFDVKD. V shed 1 base and J shed 1 base, with 19 bases lying between them. The CDR3 is 19 amino acids.

This clonotype was observed a handful of times. The chain uses TRBV10-3 and TRBJ2-3; 10 bases line up with TRBD1. This CDR3 is built from 16 residues. CDR1 ENHRY and CDR2 SYGVKD come from the germline V gene. V lost 3 bases and J lost 3; bases outside the gene matches: 6. The CDR3 nucleotides are TGTGCCATCAGTGAATCGCCGGGACAGGGGACAGATACGCAGTATTTT. Translation gives CAISESPGQGTDTQYF.

The rearrangement joins TRBV5-1 to TRBJ2-7; 11 positions match TRBD2. Germline V lookup: CDR1 SGHRS, CDR2 YFSETQ. The CDR3 is made up of 17 amino acids. V shed 0 bases, J shed 1 base, and the junction held 6 bases outside the gene matches. CDR3 in amino acids: CASSLEPSGRPSYEQYF. As DNA, the CDR3 is TGCGCCAGCAGCTTGGAGCCTAGCGGGAGGCCTTCCTACGAGCAGTACTTC.

Many counts were recorded for this clonotype. The chain carries TRBV11-2 and TRBJ2-1, with a possible D match to TRBD1 (5 bases). Deletions cut 8 bases from V and 3 bases from J, with 17 bases between. Germline lookup yields CDR1 SGHAT and CDR2 FQNNGV. This CDR3 region has 15 residues. CDR3 protein: CASGAVAGRYNEQFF. Written as DNA, the CDR3 is TGTGCCAGCGGCGCTGTGGCAGGGCGCTACAATGAGCAGTTCTTC. Full variable domain (missing parts from reference TRBV11-2 and TRBJ2-1): EAGVAQSPRYKIIEKRQSVAFWCNPISGHATLYWYQQILGQGPKLLIQFQNNGVVDDSQLPKDRFSAERLKGVDSTLKIQPAKLEDSAVYLCASGAVAGRYNEQFFGPGTRLTVL.